The 14 T cell receptor beta chains listed next were all sequenced from one sample in a study of OX40 agonist ivuxolimab in advanced cancers. Here immunoSEQ multiplex PCR was the method, and the copy in TCRdb shows in-frame clones only, minus some. The data contain about 79,000 clones, 92% of them singletons. Sequencing used CD4+ or CD8+ T cells sorted from blood, obtained in a trial of the OX40 agonist ivuxolimab. The source is an adult with an advanced solid tumor such as melanoma, head and neck, liver or kidney cancer.

This chain connects TRBV19 to TRBJ2-7; 8 bases fit TRBD1. The CDR3 is 14 residues long. From germline, CDR1 is LNHDA and CDR2 SQIVND (reference sequence). V gave up 6 bases and J gave up 7 bases; unmatched junction bases: 11. The CDR3 sequence: CASRRGQGAGEQYF. CDR3 nucleotide sequence: TGTGCCAGTAGGAGGGGCCAGGGGGCTGGAGAGCAGTACTTC.

This chain's CDR3 is CASSLVGYQNIQYF. Written as DNA, the CDR3 is TGTGCCAGCAGCTTGGTCGGGTATCAAAACATTCAGTACTTC. The V gene is TRBV5-4, the J gene TRBJ2-4; D not certain. The germline gives CDR1 SGHNT, CDR2 YYREEE (reference sequence). The CDR3 loop spans 14 amino acids. With 0 bases removed from V and 5 bases from J, the gap between germline ends came to 9 bases.

The J gene is TRBJ1-2, the V gene TRBV4-1; possibly TRBD1 for D (6 bases). Trimming shortened V by 0 bases and J by 8 bases, and 19 bases separated the two germline ends. This CDR3 contains 16 residues. Germline CDR1 reads MGHRA; CDR2 reads YSYEKL. The chain's CDR3 is CASSQDEKTGQAGYTF. DNA for the CDR3: TGCGCCAGCAGCCAAGATGAGAAAACAGGGCAAGCCGGCTACACCTTC.

The chain combines TRBV7-3 with TRBJ2-3, with 7 positions matching TRBD1. The CDR3 consists of 15 residues. Germline loops: CDR1 SGHTA, CDR2 FQGTGA. The V gene end was trimmed by 6 bases and the J gene end by 0 bases; junction bases not matched to a gene: 6. The CDR3 DNA reads TGTGCCAGCAGGAGGACAGGTTCTAGCACAGATACGCAGTATTTT. Its translation is CASRRTGSSTDTQYF. Full variable domain (remainder filled in from reference TRBV7-3 and TRBJ2-3): GAGVSQTPSNKVTEKGKYVELRCDPISGHTALYWYRQSLGQGPEFLIYFQGTGAADDSGLPNDRFFAVRPEGSVSTLKIQRTERGDSAVYLCASRRTGSSTDTQYFGPGTRLTVL.

The chain is built from TRBV5-4 and TRBJ1-1, with TRBD1 matching 9 bases. This CDR3 is 13 amino acids long. Germline loops: CDR1 SGHNT, CDR2 YYREEE (reference sequence). The V gene end was trimmed by 0 bases and the J gene end by 7 bases; junction bases not matched to a gene: 1. CDR3 nucleotide sequence: TGTGCCAGCAGCTTGGGGACAGGGGATGAAGCTTTCTTT. Translated: CASSLGTGDEAFF.

CDR3 nucleotide sequence: TGTGCCTGGAGCGCCGGGACTAGCGGTACCTACGAGCAGTACTTC. Its translation: CAWSAGTSGTYEQYF. The J gene is TRBJ2-7, the V gene TRBV30; 11 bases align to TRBD2. The length of the CDR3 is 15 residues. J was trimmed by 2 bases and V by 3 bases; bases with no gene match: 6. Germline-derived CDR1 and CDR2 are GTSNPN and SVGIG (reference sequence).

The chain employs TRBV15 and TRBJ1-5; 7 bases match TRBD1. V lost 0 bases to trimming and J lost 6 bases; unmatched junction nucleotides: 5. CDR1 LNHNV and CDR2 YYDKDF come from the germline V gene (reference sequence). The CDR3 sequence is 15 residues long. The CDR3 nucleotides read TGTGCCACCAGCAGAGATAAGGGGGCGGGTCAGCCCCAGCATTTT. The encoded protein is CATSRDKGAGQPQHF.

This clone was detected once. CDR3 in amino acids: CASSPQERLGYTF. Written as DNA, the CDR3 is TGTGCCAGCTCACCTCAGGAGAGGCTTGGCTACACCTTC. The rearrangement joins TRBV18 to TRBJ1-2, with no clear D. V lost 3 bases and J lost 7, with 12 bases in between. The CDR3 contains 13 residues. Germline-derived CDR1 and CDR2 are KGHSH and LQKENI.

The chain couples TRBV5-1 to TRBJ1-1, with 10 bases lining up with TRBD1. CDR1 is SGHRS and CDR2 is YFSETQ in the germline V gene. V shed 4 bases and J 6 bases; nucleotides not matched to a gene: 6. The CDR3 runs 14 residues. The CDR3 protein is CASSPGQGRAEAFF. The DNA for the CDR3 is TGCGCCAGCAGCCCGGGACAGGGGAGGGCTGAAGCTTTCTTT. The whole variable domain, filled in from reference TRBV5-1 and TRBJ1-1, reads KAGVTQTPRYLIKTRGQQVTLSCSPISGHRSVSWYQQTPGQGLQFLFEYFSETQRNKGNFPGRFSGRQFSNSRSEMNVSTLELGDSALYLCASSPGQGRAEAFFGQGTRLTVV.

V is TRBV25-1 and J is TRBJ1-1; D is undetermined. Germline V gene lookup returns CDR1 MGHDK and CDR2 SYGVNS. Deletions cut 2 bases from V and 2 bases from J, with 15 bases between. The CDR3 sequence is 16 residues long. The CDR3 spells CASSENPVSVNTEAFF. As DNA, the CDR3 is TGTGCCAGCAGTGAAAACCCCGTGTCGGTAAACACTGAAGCTTTCTTT.

The chain recombines TRBV7-6 with TRBJ2-3; D uncertain. The V end was cut by 2 bases, the J end by 5 bases, with 2 bases between. Germline lookup yields CDR1 SGHVS and CDR2 FNYEAQ. This CDR3 region has 11 residues. DNA for the CDR3: TGTGCCAGCAGCTTACAAGATACGCAGTATTTT. This gives the protein CASSLQDTQYF.

V gene TRBV4-2 combines with J gene TRBJ1-4; 8 nucleotides line up with TRBD1. Germline V lookup: CDR1 LGHNA, CDR2 YNFKEQ. The CDR3 runs 15 residues. The V segment lost 0 bases and the J segment 7 bases; nucleotides outside the gene matches: 4. CDR3 coding DNA: TGTGCCAGCAGCCAAGATCAGGGGGCAAGTGAAAAACTGTTTTTT. Its protein product is CASSQDQGASEKLFF.

The chain recombines TRBV5-1 with TRBJ1-5; the D gene is possibly TRBD1 (6 bases). This CDR3 region has 17 residues. Trimming cost V 4 bases and J 5 bases, with 22 bases left between them. Germline CDR1 is SGHRS and CDR2 is YFSETQ. CDR3 loop: CASSPKPQGAGDQPQHF. Here the CDR3 DNA reads TGCGCCAGCAGCCCCAAACCACAGGGTGCGGGGGATCAGCCCCAGCATTTT.

The chain carries TRBV7-2 and TRBJ2-3; D remains ambiguous. CDR3 length: 12 residues. V gave up 3 bases and J gave up 7 bases, with 8 bases separating them. The V gene's germline CDR1 is SGHTA and CDR2 FQGNSA. CDR3 sequence (DNA): TGTGCCAGCAGCTTGAATATTAATACGCAGTATTTT. Its translation is CASSLNINTQYF.